This T cell receptor (beta chain) derives from a study of blood T cell repertoires in COVID-19. This CDR3 is built from 14 residues. The V gene's germline CDR1 is ENHRY and CDR2 SYGVKD. Losses at the gene ends were 9 bases for V and 5 bases for J; bases not matched to a gene: 6. Authors' data handling: Nucleated cell counts were estimated from reference gene primer amplification. Method: immunoSEQ multiplex PCR; TCRdb's copy keeps in-frame clones and lacks some. V and J calls and clone size are as listed in that table; D and trimming were resolved from the DNA. The sample carries 150,000 to 250,000 clones, around 87% recorded once.

Sequenced: PBMCs or T cells enriched from blood (not recorded which). The sequence derives from a woman aged 25-40 years who had recovered from COVID-19. The V gene is TRBV10-3, the J gene TRBJ2-3; 12 bases line up with TRBD2. The CDR3 sequence: CAIGLAGPGDTQYF. CDR3 nucleotides: TGTGCCATAGGACTAGCGGGGCCCGGAGATACGCAGTATTTT.